One and the same sample provided the 14 T cell receptor beta chains below, sequenced in a study of blood T cell repertoires in COVID-19. The protocol was immunoSEQ multiplex PCR, while the TCRdb copy is restricted to in-frame clones and leaves out a portion. Counted here are around 260,000 clones, about 85% occurring once; the ten biggest clones make up 0.7% to 0.9%. Sequencing used peripheral blood. These receptors originate from a human donor with COVID-19, enrolled during active disease. The donor label of this sample is uncertain.

A single count supports this clone. The chain recombines TRBV5-1 with TRBJ1-1; tentatively, D is TRBD1 (6 bases). Germline V gene sequence: CDR1 SGHRS, CDR2 YFSETQ. The CDR3 is 13 amino acids. Trimming pared 6 bases from V and 1 base from J, leaving 10 bases between. The CDR3 reads CASKVQGNTEAFF. Written as DNA, the CDR3 is TGCGCCAGCAAAGTACAGGGGAACACTGAAGCTTTCTTT.

The CDR3 nucleotides read TGTGCCAGCAGCTTGAAAACAGGGGGCTATCAGCCCCAGCATTTT. This gives the protein CASSLKTGGYQPQHF. The rearrangement uses TRBV7-2 and TRBJ1-5, with 9 bases lining up with TRBD1. The CDR3 sequence is 15 residues long. After removal of 3 bases from V and 5 bases from J, the junction contained 5 bases not matched to a gene. Germline V gene data show CDR1 as SGHTA and CDR2 as FQGNSA.

The chain joins TRBV3-1 (or the pseudogene TRBV3-2) to TRBJ2-3; 10 bases are shared with TRBD1. This CDR3 has 15 residues. From germline, CDR1 is LGHDT and CDR2 YNNKEL (reference sequence). Trimming removed 1 base from V and 5 bases from J; junction bases left unmatched: 3. The CDR3 loop reads CASSQGGQGRDTQYF. In DNA form, the CDR3 reads TGTGCCAGCAGCCAAGGGGGACAGGGGCGAGATACGCAGTATTTT.

CDR3 sequence: CASSLRGELFF. The CDR3 DNA reads as TGTGCCAGCAGTTTACGCGGGGAGCTGTTTTTT. The chain employs TRBV27 and TRBJ2-2; D unresolved. This CDR3 contains 11 residues. Germline lookup yields CDR1 MNHEY and CDR2 SMNVEV (reference sequence). V lost 2 bases to trimming and J lost 7 bases, with 2 bases between them.

This sequence joins TRBV13 and TRBJ2-1; 8 nucleotides align to TRBD2. V lost 3 bases to trimming and J lost 10 bases; unmatched junction nucleotides: 8. Germline CDR1 reads PRHDT; CDR2 reads FYEKMQ (reference sequence). The CDR3 contains 14 residues. CDR3 protein: CASSLPGGPLEQFF. In DNA, the CDR3 is TGTGCCAGCAGCTTGCCGGGAGGGCCTCTGGAGCAGTTCTTC.

The chain joins TRBV18 to TRBJ1-3, with TRBD1 matching over 7 bases. CDR1 is KGHSH, CDR2 LQKENI, per germline. The CDR3 sequence is 15 residues long. V lost 4 bases and J lost 4; bases outside the gene matches: 7. This chain's CDR3 is CASSLGTGVGNTIYF. CDR3 DNA sequence: TGTGCCAGCTCACTCGGCACAGGGGTCGGAAACACCATATATTTT.

The J gene is TRBJ1-1, the V gene TRBV6-5; D not resolved. Trimming shortened V by 0 bases and J by 4 bases, and 9 bases separated the two germline ends. This CDR3 spans 14 amino acids. Germline V gene sequence: CDR1 MNHEY, CDR2 SVGAGI. The DNA for the CDR3 is TGTGCCAGCAGTTACTCTATTAGCTCCACTGAAGCTTTCTTT. Translation gives CASSYSISSTEAFF.

This chain uses TRBV5-1 with TRBJ2-3, with 8 bases fitting TRBD1. Looked up from germline, CDR1 is SGHRS and CDR2 is YFSETQ. The V segment lost 0 bases and the J segment 2 bases; nucleotides outside the gene matches: 14. The CDR3 runs to 19 residues. The DNA of the CDR3 is TGCGCCAGCAGCTTGGGACAGGGGCGCCTGAGGTCCCTCACAGATACGCAGTATTTT. Its translation is CASSLGQGRLRSLTDTQYF.

The rearrangement uses TRBV7-9 and TRBJ1-1; 11 positions agree with TRBD1. The CDR3 totals 16 residues. Per the germline V gene, CDR1 is SEHNR and CDR2 is FQNEAQ (reference sequence). J gave up 10 bases and V 0 bases, and 10 bases lay outside the gene matches. In nucleotides, the CDR3 is TGTGCCAGCAGCTTAGCGGAGGGGACAGGGGGTGCTGGAGCTTTCTTT. Translation: CASSLAEGTGGAGAFF.

Remarks on this clone: The same CDR3 is also encoded by other DNA sequences in this sample. V and J are TRBV9 and TRBJ1-1; D perhaps matches TRBD1 (5 bases). Deletions cut 1 base from V and 1 base from J, with 5 bases between. The CDR3 length is 13 residues. Germline V CDR1 and CDR2: SGDLS, YYNGEE. The CDR3 here is CASSVTGNTEAFF. CDR3 bases: TGTGCCAGCAGCGTAACAGGGAACACTGAAGCTTTCTTT.

V is TRBV18 and J is TRBJ2-5; 8 positions agree with TRBD2. CDR3 size: 18 residues. Germline lookup yields CDR1 KGHSH and CDR2 LQKENI. The J segment lost 1 base and the V segment lost 2 bases, leaving 12 bases of the junction unmatched. The CDR3 loop is CASSPVQRLAGLQETQYF. CDR3 in DNA: TGTGCCAGCTCACCAGTCCAACGGCTAGCGGGTCTCCAAGAGACCCAGTACTTC.

The chain employs TRBV29-1 and TRBJ1-2; no clear D gene. With 4 bases removed from V and 8 bases from J, the gap between germline ends came to 14 bases. The CDR3 contains 12 residues. Germline V gene data show CDR1 as SQVTM and CDR2 as ANQGSEA. CDR3 in amino acids: CSVVQTMGGYTF. For the CDR3, the DNA is TGCAGCGTTGTCCAGACAATGGGCGGCTACACCTTC.

Remarks on this clone: This sample also contains other DNA sequences that code for the same CDR3. The V and J genes are TRBV12-3 or TRBV12-4 and TRBJ1-5; the D is unclear. V was trimmed by 6 bases and J by 3 bases, leaving 6 bases between them. The CDR3 contains 12 residues. DNA for the CDR3: TGTGCCAGCAGGGGAGACAATCAGCCCCAGCATTTT. It is translated as CASRGDNQPQHF.

The J gene is TRBJ1-2, the V gene TRBV3-1 (or the pseudogene TRBV3-2), with a possible D match to TRBD1 (6 bases). The CDR3 sequence is 15 residues long. Trimming pared 3 bases from V and 8 bases from J, leaving 19 bases between. Germline CDR1 is LGHDT and CDR2 is YNNKEL (reference sequence). The CDR3: CASSQAPQGIWGYTF. The DNA for the CDR3 is TGTGCCAGCAGCCAGGCTCCCCAGGGGATCTGGGGCTACACCTTC.